The 26 T cell receptor beta chains presented below share a single source sample, sequenced in a study of blood T cell repertoires in COVID-19. Sequencing used immunoSEQ multiplex PCR; TCRdb keeps in-frame clones, though not all of them. The sample shows about 59,000 clones, roughly 90% of them seen only once. The material sequenced was peripheral blood. These receptors all stem from a man older than 75 with acute or convalescent COVID-19.

The rearrangement joins TRBV20-1 to TRBJ1-2, with D possibly TRBD1 on 6 matching bases. The length of the CDR3 is 14 residues. Trimming took off 3 bases at V and 4 bases at J, with 15 bases between the two ends. Germline lookup yields CDR1 DFQATT and CDR2 SNEGSKA (reference sequence). CDR3 nucleotide sequence: TGCAGTGCTAGTCCCCGGGACATATTCTATGGCTACACCTTC. Amino acid sequence: CSASPRDIFYGYTF.

V gene TRBV5-1 combines with J gene TRBJ1-1, with 7 bases matching TRBD1. Germline V lookup: CDR1 SGHRS, CDR2 YFSETQ. The CDR3 totals 13 residues. V was clipped by 4 bases and J by 5 bases; unmatched bases: 5. As DNA, the CDR3 is TGCGCCAGCAGCACGGACAGGTGGACTGAAGCTTTCTTT. Protein product: CASSTDRWTEAFF.

The CDR3: CASSKGRASYEQYF. The CDR3 DNA is TGTGCCAGCAGCAAAGGGCGGGCCTCCTACGAGCAGTACTTC. The V and J genes are TRBV21-1 and TRBJ2-7; TRBD2, the table's D call, lacks a check against the DNA. TRBV21-1 is shown as a pseudogene. This CDR3 contains 14 residues.

V usage is TRBV28 and J usage is TRBJ2-4; TRBD1 is a possible D gene (6 bases). Trimming removed 3 bases at V and 0 bases at J, with 12 bases between. The germline V gene encodes CDR1 MDHEN and CDR2 SYDVKM. The CDR3 contains 16 residues. The CDR3 bases are TGTGCCAGCAGTTTGGTGACAGGCCTAGCCAAAAACATTCAGTACTTC. Translated: CASSLVTGLAKNIQYF.

This clone was recorded a few times. The chain combines TRBV9 with TRBJ1-1; 8 positions match TRBD1. The CDR3 has 16 residues. V lost 0 bases, J lost 2 bases, and 6 bases stayed unmatched. Germline assignment: CDR1 SGDLS and CDR2 YYNGEE. The CDR3 sequence: CASSVVPGQGNTEAFF. Written as DNA, the CDR3 is TGTGCCAGCAGCGTAGTCCCTGGACAGGGCAACACTGAAGCTTTCTTT.

V gene TRBV7-9 combines with J gene TRBJ2-3; D may be TRBD2 (7 bases). The germline CDR1 and CDR2 sequences are SEHNR and FQNEAQ (reference sequence). Trimming pared 5 bases from V and 5 bases from J, leaving 20 bases between. The CDR3 runs 16 residues. The CDR3 reads CASSALGGRGGDTQYF. The DNA for the CDR3 is TGTGCCAGCAGCGCTCTAGGGGGGCGCGGGGGAGATACGCAGTATTTT.

The chain uses TRBV6-5 and TRBJ1-4; 7 bases fit TRBD1. The CDR3 is 14 amino acids. After removal of 6 bases from V and 5 bases from J, the junction contained 6 bases not matched to a gene. The germline CDR1 and CDR2 sequences are MNHEY and SVGAGI. In DNA, the CDR3 is TGTGCCAGCAGAACGGGACAGCCGAATGAAAAACTGTTTTTT. Translation: CASRTGQPNEKLFF.

The chain joins TRBV5-1 to TRBJ1-1; 10 bases fit TRBD1. Germline trimming cut 4 bases from V and 2 bases from J; bases unmatched to any gene: 5. In germline, CDR1 is SGHRS, CDR2 YFSETQ. The CDR3 is 15 amino acids. CDR3 DNA sequence: TGCGCCAGCAGCGCCCGGACAGGGGGAAACACTGAAGCTTTCTTT. Translated: CASSARTGGNTEAFF.

This chain joins TRBV20-1 and TRBJ2-3; D is uncertain. CDR1 is DFQATT and CDR2 is SNEGSKA in the germline V gene (reference sequence). The CDR3 has 12 amino acids. V dropped 5 bases and J dropped 2 bases, with 8 bases sitting between them. The CDR3 spells CSARDLTDTQYF. For the CDR3, the DNA is TGCAGTGCTCGTGACCTCACAGATACGCAGTATTTT.

The genes are TRBV19 and TRBJ1-5; no definite D call. CDR1 LNHDA and CDR2 SQIVND come from the germline V gene (reference sequence). This CDR3 contains 14 residues. Trimming cost V 7 bases and J 6 bases, with 16 bases left between them. The CDR3 protein is CASNEVGEIQPQHF. CDR3 nucleotide sequence: TGTGCCAGTAATGAGGTTGGGGAGATTCAGCCCCAGCATTTT.

The chain employs TRBV6-5 and TRBJ2-7; no clear D gene. From germline, CDR1 is MNHEY and CDR2 SVGAGI. Trimming took off 5 bases at V and 1 base at J, with 9 bases between the two ends. There are 13 residues in the CDR3. CDR3 sequence reads: CASSPTESYEQYF. For the CDR3, the DNA is TGTGCCAGCAGTCCGACGGAGTCCTACGAGCAGTACTTC.

V gene TRBV30 combines with J gene TRBJ1-5; weak D call: TRBD1 (6 bases). Germline CDR1 and CDR2: GTSNPN and SVGIG (reference sequence). This CDR3 is built from 13 residues. Trimming removed 2 bases from V and 5 bases from J, with 10 bases in between. The CDR3 DNA sequence: TGTGCCTGGAGTAAAGGGGGGGATCAGCCCCAGCATTTT. It is translated as CAWSKGGDQPQHF.

The V gene is TRBV7-9, the J gene TRBJ1-2; 9 nucleotides agree with TRBD1. The CDR3 has 14 residues. The trim removed 5 bases at V and 8 bases at J, leaving 9 bases unmatched. Germline CDR1 reads SEHNR; CDR2 reads FQNEAQ (reference sequence). The CDR3 region is CASSPWGTGYGYTF. CDR3 DNA sequence: TGTGCCAGCAGCCCTTGGGGGACAGGGTACGGCTACACCTTC.

The J gene is TRBJ2-7, the V gene TRBV7-9; TRBD1 might be the D (6 bases). Trimming left V 5 bases short and J 2 bases short, with 13 bases between. The CDR3 loop spans 14 amino acids. CDR1 is SEHNR, CDR2 FQNEAQ, per germline (reference sequence). The CDR3, as DNA: TGTGCCAGCAGCGTCCGGGACACACCCTACGAGCAGTACTTC. Amino acid sequence: CASSVRDTPYEQYF.

This clone was recorded only once. V is TRBV21-1 and J is TRBJ2-2; no DNA check was done on the table's D call, TRBD2. TRBV21-1 is noted as a pseudogene. The CDR3 is 18 amino acids. CDR3 sequence reads: CASSKELRGHGVPGELFF. DNA for the CDR3: TGTGCCAGCAGCAAAGAGCTACGAGGCCATGGTGTCCCCGGGGAGCTGTTTTTT.

The chain employs TRBV3-1 (or the pseudogene TRBV3-2) and TRBJ2-7; 7 bases align to TRBD1. Trimming removed 4 bases from V and 1 base from J; junction bases left unmatched: 4. Germline V gene sequence: CDR1 LGHDT, CDR2 YNNKEL (reference sequence). The CDR3 covers 14 residues. The CDR3: CASSRRQGSYEQYF. The CDR3 DNA reads as TGTGCCAGCAGCCGCCGACAGGGATCCTACGAGCAGTACTTC.

The rearrangement links TRBV7-7 to TRBJ2-3; 9 bases line up with TRBD2. This CDR3 comprises 15 residues. V shed 4 bases and J 1 base; nucleotides not matched to a gene: 3. Germline loops: CDR1 SSHAT, CDR2 FNYEAQ (reference sequence). CDR3 sequence (DNA): TGTGCCAGCAGCTACGTAGCGGGGGGCACAGATACGCAGTATTTT. Encoded protein: CASSYVAGGTDTQYF.

This chain links TRBV27 with TRBJ1-6; TRBD1 is a possible D gene (6 bases). Germline CDR1 MNHEY, CDR2 SMNVEV (reference sequence). The germline V and J ends were trimmed by 2 bases and 7 bases, with 12 bases remaining between them. This CDR3 spans 15 amino acids. The CDR3 DNA sequence: TGTGCCAGCAGTTTAGGGGGGGCGGTGAATTCACCCCTCCACTTT. Translating gives CASSLGGAVNSPLHF.

The CDR3 DNA is TGCGCCAGCAGCTTGGAGACAGGGGGTTCAGCCTACGAGCAGTACTTC. It translates to CASSLETGGSAYEQYF. The chain uses TRBV5-1 and TRBJ2-7; 9 bases are shared with TRBD1. This CDR3 has 16 residues. With 0 bases clipped from V and 2 bases from J, the junction kept 6 bases outside the gene matches. CDR1 SGHRS and CDR2 YFSETQ come from the germline V gene.

The V gene is TRBV6-5, the J gene TRBJ1-1, with D perhaps matching TRBD1 (6 bases). Germline assignment: CDR1 MNHEY and CDR2 SVGAGI. CDR3 length: 13 residues. V was trimmed by 6 bases and J by 4 bases, leaving 12 bases between them. This chain's CDR3 is CASRAGASTEAFF. The CDR3 bases are TGTGCCAGCAGGGCAGGGGCTAGCACTGAAGCTTTCTTT.

This chain links TRBV13 with TRBJ1-6, with 9 bases matching TRBD1. With V trimmed by 8 bases and J by 7 bases, 21 bases remained unmatched. Per germline, CDR1 PRHDT and CDR2 FYEKMQ (reference sequence). This CDR3 comprises 19 residues. The CDR3 here is CASAGGQGLLGTLNSPLHF. The CDR3 DNA is TGTGCCAGCGCGGGGGGACAGGGACTTCTTGGAACTTTAAATTCACCCCTCCACTTT.

This chain connects TRBV19 to TRBJ1-6; 9 bases fit TRBD1. The CDR3 extends over 20 amino acids. Trimming at V came to 7 bases and at J to 4 bases, leaving 20 bases not matched to a gene. Germline-derived CDR1 and CDR2 are LNHDA and SQIVND (reference sequence). This CDR3 reads CASITDRWDRARIYNSPLHF. The CDR3 DNA sequence: TGTGCCAGTATCACCGATAGATGGGACAGGGCTAGGATTTATAATTCACCCCTCCACTTT.

The rearrangement links TRBV5-1 to TRBJ1-4, with TRBD1 as a possible D gene (5 bases). V lost 1 base to trimming and J lost 7 bases, with 11 bases between them. This CDR3 is built from 14 residues. Germline-derived CDR1 and CDR2 are SGHRS and YFSETQ. This CDR3 is CASSLNRQGEKLFF. The CDR3 DNA reads TGCGCCAGCAGCTTGAATCGGCAGGGTGAAAAACTGTTTTTT.

This clone was found a few times. The gene calls are TRBV11-3 and TRBJ1-1; no reliable D call. Trimming stripped 2 bases from V and 1 base from J, with 17 bases between. Per germline, CDR1 SGHNT and CDR2 YENEEA. This CDR3 comprises 17 residues. CDR3 bases: TGTGCCAGCAGCTTACGTTCCCCCGAGGGAAGGAACACTGAAGCTTTCTTT. Translating gives CASSLRSPEGRNTEAFF.

V gene TRBV19 combines with J gene TRBJ1-5; 9 bases match TRBD1. This CDR3 region has 19 residues. Germline V lookup: CDR1 LNHDA, CDR2 SQIVND (reference sequence). J was trimmed by 1 base and V by 3 bases; bases with no gene match: 13. The CDR3 sequence is CASSITGTGLVRSNQPQHF. In nucleotides, the CDR3 is TGTGCCAGTAGTATTACCGGGACAGGGCTGGTTAGGAGCAATCAGCCCCAGCATTTT.

V usage is TRBV5-5 and J usage is TRBJ1-4, with 11 bases lining up with TRBD1. The V gene end was trimmed by 0 bases and the J gene end by 6 bases; junction bases not matched to a gene: 13. The CDR3 runs 19 residues. CDR1 is SGHKS and CDR2 is YYEKEE in the germline V gene (reference sequence). CDR3 region: CASSLAPGQGEFVDEKLFF. The CDR3 DNA follows: TGTGCCAGCAGCTTGGCACCGGGACAGGGGGAATTTGTTGATGAAAAACTGTTTTTT. Complete variable domain (other parts from reference TRBV5-5 and TRBJ1-4): DAGVTQSPTHLIKTRGQQVTLRCSPISGHKSVSWYQQVLGQGPQFIFQYYEKEERGRGNFPDRFSARQFPNYSSELNVNALLLGDSALYLCASSLAPGQGEFVDEKLFFGSGTQLSVL.